Included here is one T cell receptor (beta chain) sequence, with context. Antigen unknown. The data belong to a study of OX40 agonist ivuxolimab in advanced cancers. Broader study findings: Expanded clones were, on average, more numerous in CD8+ T cells than in CD4+.

The length of the CDR3 is 14 residues. V lost 4 bases, J lost 2 bases, and 12 bases lay in between. Germline assignment: CDR1 SGDLS and CDR2 YYNGEE. Measured with immunoSEQ multiplex PCR; TCRdb has only the in-frame clones, and not every one. The table shows tens of thousands of clones, with over 80% occurring only once. The V call is TRBV9, the J call TRBJ1-1, with no clear D. Specimen: CD4+ or CD8+ T cells sorted from blood, collected in a trial of the OX40 agonist ivuxolimab. This TCR was sampled from an adult with an advanced solid tumor such as melanoma, head and neck, liver or kidney cancer. The CDR3 is CASSPLSQNTEAFF. CDR3 DNA sequence: TGTGCCAGCAGCCCTCTCTCCCAAAACACTGAAGCTTTCTTT.